Reported below is one T cell receptor (beta chain). Germline CDR1 and CDR2: MNHEY and SMNVEV (reference sequence). CDR3 length: 14 amino acids. With 6 bases removed from V and 4 bases from J, the gap between germline ends came to 15 bases. Produced via immunoSEQ multiplex PCR; TCRdb's table is partial and in-frame only. The sample contains over 55,000 clones, 84% of which appear only once. This record comes from a study of T cell responses to AZD1222 COVID-19 vaccine. The chain employs TRBV27 and TRBJ1-2; D is undetermined. The specimen was peripheral blood, collected on day 0 of AZD1222 vaccination. The receptor comes from an adult in good health. The CDR3 DNA is TGTGCCAGCAGCTCTAATGGGGATTTCTATGGCTACACCTTC. This codes for CASSSNGDFYGYTF.